These 27 T cell receptor beta chains originate from one sample sequenced in a study of vaccination and CD4 T cells after COVID-19. Treatment in this sample: approximately 11-day PBMC culture with coronavirus spike peptide pools or control peptides (ViraFEST assay). Oncomine TCR Beta short-read sequencing was applied to DNA from cultured CD4+ T cells. TCRdb re-called the PCR reads through MiXCR, storing one row per CDR3 protein. In the table there are some 15,000 distinct CDR3 sequences, about two fifths of which are singletons. Their specific antigens are unknown. The material was CD4+ T cells from blood, cultured in vitro, obtained before SARS-CoV-2 vaccination. The receptors derive from a human donor who had recovered from COVID-19.

This clonotype occurred a few times. The V and J genes are TRBV5-4 and TRBJ2-7; D is unresolved. Deletions cut 4 bases from V and 5 bases from J, with 10 bases between. The CDR3 has 12 amino acids. Germline CDR1 reads SGHNT; CDR2 reads YYREEE (reference sequence). The CDR3 here is CASSRVANEQYF. The DNA for the CDR3 is TGTGCCAGCAGCCGAGTGGCGAACGAGCAGTACTTC.

The table lists this clonotype with a few counts. The chain carries TRBV12-3 or TRBV12-4 and TRBJ2-7; 9 bases are shared with TRBD1. The CDR3 loop spans 15 amino acids. Trimming took 5 bases from V and 0 from J; bases not matched to a gene: 5. CDR3 DNA: TGTGCCAGCAGTCCTACAGGGGGCCTCTCCTACGAGCAGTACTTC. Protein sequence: CASSPTGGLSYEQYF.

This clonotype was seen a handful of times. This rearrangement joins TRBV19 to TRBJ1-2, with D unresolved. The CDR3 length is 12 residues. V dropped 4 bases and J dropped 6 bases, with 9 bases sitting between them. Germline lookup yields CDR1 LNHDA and CDR2 SQIVND (reference sequence). The CDR3 here is CASSKWVDGYTF. The CDR3 DNA reads as TGTGCCAGTAGTAAGTGGGTCGATGGCTACACCTTC.

The chain links TRBV19 to TRBJ2-1, with D possibly matching TRBD2 (5 bases). Germline CDR1 reads LNHDA; CDR2 reads SQIVND (reference sequence). The V and J ends lost 1 base and 2 bases respectively, with 9 bases between them. The CDR3 runs 15 residues. The CDR3 sequence is CASSIVPAAYNEQFF. The DNA of the CDR3 is TGTGCCAGTAGTATAGTTCCAGCGGCCTACAATGAGCAGTTCTTC.

The J gene is TRBJ2-7, the V gene TRBV20-1; D remains ambiguous. V was pared by 5 bases and J by 2 bases, with 4 bases between. The CDR3 has 10 amino acids. Germline assignment: CDR1 DFQATT and CDR2 SNEGSKA (reference sequence). CDR3 nucleotide sequence: TGCAGTGCTCACCCCTACGAGCAGTACTTC. Its translation: CSAHPYEQYF.

The chain uses TRBV27 and TRBJ2-7; 8 bases agree with TRBD2. CDR3 size: 14 residues. The V segment lost 10 bases and the J segment 7 bases; nucleotides outside the gene matches: 15. Germline assignment: CDR1 MNHEY and CDR2 SMNVEV (reference sequence). As DNA, the CDR3 is TGTGCCACCAGGATAGCGGGGCGGCTAGGGGAGCAGTACTTC. This codes for CATRIAGRLGEQYF.

The gene calls are TRBV7-9 and TRBJ2-7; a weak D match, TRBD2 (6 bases). V was pared by 5 bases and J by 3 bases, with 17 bases between. Looked up from germline, CDR1 is SEHNR and CDR2 is FQNEAQ (reference sequence). CDR3 size: 15 residues. The CDR3 loop is CASSPSLGGDYEQYF. The CDR3 bases are TGTGCCAGCAGCCCAAGTCTGGGCGGGGACTACGAGCAGTACTTC. The whole variable domain, filled in from reference TRBV7-9 and TRBJ2-7, reads DTGVSQNPRHKITKRGQNVTFRCDPISEHNRLYWYRQTLGQGPEFLTYFQNEAQLEKSRLLSDRFSAERPKGSFSTLEIQRTEQGDSAMYLCASSPSLGGDYEQYFGPGTRLTVT.

This clonotype was found a few times. The chain has TRBV7-9 and TRBJ1-3, with no clear D. CDR1 is SEHNR, CDR2 FQNEAQ, per germline (reference sequence). CDR3 length: 15 residues. The germline V and J ends were trimmed by 3 bases and 5 bases, with 14 bases remaining between them. In DNA, the CDR3 is TGTGCCAGCAGCTTTCTGGACCGACCTAGAAACACCATATATTTT. Protein sequence: CASSFLDRPRNTIYF.

This clonotype was seen a single time. The V call is TRBV6-1, the J call TRBJ2-3; 12 bases are shared with TRBD2. Germline CDR1 reads MNHNS; CDR2 reads SASEGT. J was trimmed by 3 bases and V by 6 bases; bases with no gene match: 7. CDR3 length equals 16 residues. Here the CDR3 DNA reads TGTGCCAGCAGGTCTCTAGCGGGGGGGCAGACAGATACGCAGTATTTT. Translating gives CASRSLAGGQTDTQYF.

Details on this clonotype: The junction does not match germline at one end; this may be a read error. The chain couples TRBV20-1 to TRBJ1-1; perhaps TRBD1 as D (6 bases). CDR1 is DFQATT and CDR2 is SNEGSKA in the germline V gene (reference sequence). This CDR3 has 15 amino acids. CDR3 sequence: CNATIDQQGGTEAFF. DNA of the CDR3: TGCAATGCTACTATAGATCAACAGGGTGGCACTGAAGCTTTCTTT.

The CDR3 loop is CASGPYLGRGDNEQFF. CDR3 in DNA: TGTGCCAGCGGCCCCTACTTGGGGAGGGGAGACAATGAGCAGTTCTTC. This sequence joins TRBV7-2 and TRBJ2-1; 7 bases align to TRBD2. J lost 5 bases, V lost 8 bases, and 15 bases had no gene match. The CDR3 is 16 amino acids. Germline loops: CDR1 SGHTA, CDR2 FQGNSA.

This clonotype is categorized as large. V usage is TRBV5-6 and J usage is TRBJ1-2; D gene ambiguous. The CDR3 runs 16 residues. The V gene lost 1 base and the J gene lost 7 bases, with 20 bases spanning the gap. The germline V gene encodes CDR1 SGHDT and CDR2 YYEEEE. The CDR3 bases are TGTGCCAGCAGCTTGTTGTCCTCCCGGGAAGTAGTTGGCTACACCTTC. Its protein is CASSLLSSREVVGYTF.

This clonotype was detected only a few times. This sequence joins TRBV6-5 and TRBJ2-3, with TRBD2 identical over 10 bases. Germline lookup yields CDR1 MNHEY and CDR2 SVGAGI. The CDR3 length is 16 residues. Trimming cost V 4 bases and J 3 bases; bases outside gene matches: 7. The CDR3 is CASSSLPGLATDTQYF. The CDR3 DNA reads as TGTGCCAGCAGTTCATTACCGGGACTAGCGACAGATACGCAGTATTTT.

CDR3 in DNA: TGTGCCAGCAGTCCACCGACGGACGCCCAAGGGATTAACACTGAAGCTTTCTTT. Translating it yields CASSPPTDAQGINTEAFF. The rearrangement uses TRBV28 and TRBJ1-1, with D uncertain. V gave up 5 bases and J gave up 2 bases, with 24 bases separating them. The CDR3 spans 18 residues. Looked up from germline, CDR1 is MDHEN and CDR2 is SYDVKM.

The chain carries TRBV20-1 and TRBJ2-1; perhaps TRBD2 as D (6 bases). The CDR3 is made up of 15 amino acids. CDR1 is DFQATT, CDR2 SNEGSKA, per germline (reference sequence). Between the trimmed V and J ends, which lost 6 bases and 5 bases, there was a span of 20 bases. The CDR3 DNA follows: TGCAGTGCCCCTACCCCGGGACTTCCGAACAATGAGCAGTTCTTC. Its protein product is CSAPTPGLPNNEQFF.

In this sample, this clonotype turned up a few times. The gene calls are TRBV7-2 and TRBJ2-5; maybe TRBD2 (5 bases). The length of the CDR3 is 14 residues. The V end was cut by 1 base, the J end by 7 bases, with 13 bases between. Per the germline V gene, CDR1 is SGHTA and CDR2 is FQGNSA. CDR3 coding DNA: TGTGCCAGCAGCTTAGATTATGCGGGTCGGACCCAGTACTTC. Residues: CASSLDYAGRTQYF.

The chain couples TRBV27 to TRBJ1-5; TRBD1 matches 7 bases. This CDR3 has 14 residues. The germline gives CDR1 MNHEY, CDR2 SMNVEV (reference sequence). The V and J ends lost 4 bases and 7 bases, in that order; junction bases with no gene match: 7. CDR3 region: CASSSGGPGQPQHF. The CDR3 DNA sequence: TGTGCCAGCAGTTCAGGGGGGCCCGGGCAGCCCCAGCATTTT.

The J gene is TRBJ1-1, the V gene TRBV7-8; D remains ambiguous. Per the germline V gene, CDR1 is SGHVS and CDR2 is FQNEAQ. V was shortened by 1 base and J by 7 bases, with 16 bases between the two germline ends. This CDR3 contains 15 residues. The CDR3 DNA reads as TGTGCCAGCAGCTTAGAGGTCGATTTGGCGAGTGAAGCTTTCTTT. Translated: CASSLEVDLASEAFF.

This clonotype was picked up a small number of times. V usage is TRBV7-8 and J usage is TRBJ2-5, with D maybe TRBD1 (5 bases). The CDR3 runs 16 residues. Trimming took 1 base from V and 5 from J, leaving 17 bases between them. The V gene's germline CDR1 is SGHVS and CDR2 FQNEAQ. CDR3 bases: TGTGCCAGCAGCTTAGGGTCAGCTAGGGGTAGTGAGACCCAGTACTTC. Its protein product is CASSLGSARGSETQYF.

The chain employs TRBV7-6 and TRBJ2-1; D possibly uses TRBD1 or TRBD2 (6 bases each). Germline V CDR1 and CDR2: SGHVS, FNYEAQ. The CDR3 covers 19 residues. V was trimmed by 1 base and J by 6 bases, leaving 25 bases between them. The CDR3 loop is CASSLGSWVEGGYSNEQFF. The CDR3 nucleotides are TGTGCCAGCAGCTTAGGAAGTTGGGTGGAGGGGGGATATAGCAATGAGCAGTTCTTC.

This clonotype appeared a few times. The genes are TRBV20-1 and TRBJ2-4, with D possibly matching TRBD2 (5 bases). Trimming cost V 0 bases and J 1 base, with 7 bases left between them. The CDR3 is 14 residues long. Germline lookup yields CDR1 DFQATT and CDR2 SNEGSKA (reference sequence). The CDR3 region is CSARDPGAKNIQYF. CDR3 nucleotides: TGCAGTGCTAGAGATCCGGGGGCCAAAAACATTCAGTACTTC.

The chain recombines TRBV2 with TRBJ1-1, with a tentative D call TRBD1 (6 bases). CDR3 size: 13 residues. The ends were cut back, 4 bases at V and 8 bases at J, with 14 bases in the middle. Germline assignment: CDR1 SNHLY and CDR2 FYNNEI. CDR3 nucleotide sequence: TGTGCCAGCAGTGGGACAGCGCTGGGGGAAGCTTTCTTT. Translating gives CASSGTALGEAFF.

This clonotype has more than one count but fewer than ten. The V gene is TRBV7-3, the J gene TRBJ2-7, with a possible D match to TRBD2 (6 bases). Trimming shortened V by 2 bases and J by 0 bases, and 8 bases separated the two germline ends. CDR3 length: 14 amino acids. Germline V gene data show CDR1 as SGHTA and CDR2 as FQGTGA. CDR3 sequence: CASSLRGNSYEQYF. The DNA for the CDR3 is TGTGCCAGCAGCTTACGGGGGAACTCCTACGAGCAGTACTTC. Variable domain in full (rest from reference TRBV7-3 and TRBJ2-7): GAGVSQTPSNKVTEKGKYVELRCDPISGHTALYWYRQSLGQGPEFLIYFQGTGAADDSGLPNDRFFAVRPEGSVSTLKIQRTERGDSAVYLCASSLRGNSYEQYFGPGTRLTVT.

In this sample, this clonotype turned up a few times. V is TRBV18 and J is TRBJ1-1, with 8 nucleotides matching TRBD1. CDR3 size: 15 residues. CDR1 KGHSH and CDR2 LQKENI come from the germline V gene. Unmatched junction bases numbered 6, after V lost 3 bases and J lost 3 bases. The CDR3 nucleotides are TGTGCCAGCTCACCCGATAGACAGGGGCACACTGAAGCTTTCTTT. It specifies CASSPDRQGHTEAFF. Based on the CDR3 plus reference TRBV18 and TRBJ1-1, the full variable domain is NAGVMQNPRHLVRRRGQEARLRCSPMKGHSHVYWYRQLPEEGLKFMVYLQKENIIDESGMPKERFSAEFPKEGPSILRIQQVVRGDSAAYFCASSPDRQGHTEAFFGQGTRLTVV.

This clonotype showed up just a few times. This chain uses TRBV6-2 or TRBV6-3 with TRBJ2-7, with 7 bases fitting TRBD1. Looked up from germline, CDR1 is MNHEY and CDR2 is SVGEGT. The CDR3 is 13 amino acids. With V trimmed by 6 bases and J by 6 bases, 8 bases remained unmatched. As DNA, the CDR3 is TGTGCCAGCAGCGAGGCTGGGACAGCCGAGCAGTACTTC. This gives the protein CASSEAGTAEQYF.

The V call is TRBV27, the J call TRBJ1-4; D might be TRBD1 (5 bases). The CDR3 is 15 amino acids. The germline gives CDR1 MNHEY, CDR2 SMNVEV (reference sequence). The ends were cut back, 2 bases at V and 4 bases at J, with 11 bases in the middle. The chain's CDR3 is CASSLSSGFNEKLFF. CDR3 nucleotides: TGTGCCAGCAGTTTAAGTTCAGGGTTTAATGAAAAACTGTTTTTT.

This chain connects TRBV2 to TRBJ2-2; the D gene is possibly TRBD2 (6 bases). The CDR3 is 14 amino acids. CDR1 and CDR2 from the germline V gene are SNHLY and FYNNEI. The V and J ends lost 6 bases and 1 base respectively, with 9 bases between them. The CDR3 DNA is TGTGCCAGCAGCGTTAGCGGGAACACCGGGGAGCTGTTTTTT. It codes for CASSVSGNTGELFF. The full variable domain, its missing parts supplied by reference TRBV2 and TRBJ2-2, is EPEVTQTPSHQVTQMGQEVILRCVPISNHLYFYWYRQILGQKVEFLVSFYNNEISEKSEIFDDQFSVERPDGSNFTLKIRSTKLEDSAMYFCASSVSGNTGELFFGEGSRLTVL.